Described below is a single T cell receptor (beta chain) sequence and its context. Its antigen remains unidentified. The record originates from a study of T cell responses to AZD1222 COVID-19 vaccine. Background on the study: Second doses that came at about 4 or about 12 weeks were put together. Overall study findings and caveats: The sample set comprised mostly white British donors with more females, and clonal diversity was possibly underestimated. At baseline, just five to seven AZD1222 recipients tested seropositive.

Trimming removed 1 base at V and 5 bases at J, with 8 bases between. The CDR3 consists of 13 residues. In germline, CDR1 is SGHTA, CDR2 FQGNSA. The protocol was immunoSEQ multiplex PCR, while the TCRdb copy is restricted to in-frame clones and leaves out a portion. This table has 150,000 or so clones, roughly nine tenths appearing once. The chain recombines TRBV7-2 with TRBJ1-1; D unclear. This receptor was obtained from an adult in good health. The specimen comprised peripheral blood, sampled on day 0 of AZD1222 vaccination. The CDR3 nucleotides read TGTGCCAGCAGCTTAGGGGCGGGGACTGAAGCTTTCTTT. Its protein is CASSLGAGTEAFF.